The clone carrying this T cell receptor beta chain was recorded once. What it binds is not known. Germline values: CDR1 SGHRS, CDR2 YFSETQ. The V end lost 3 bases, the J end lost 5 bases, and 20 bases lay between the germline ends. The CDR3 length is 16 residues. An amount of RNA that ranged from roughly 0.45 to 1 ug was reverse transcribed with random hexamers. The amplification used immunoSEQ multiplex PCR on TCR beta CDR3; it spanned 54 Vbeta and 13 Jbeta. TCRdb analysed the immunoSEQ multiplex PCR reads with MiXCR anew, one entry per CDR3 protein. This table has 150,000 or so distinct CDR3 sequences, 95% appearing once. The sample belongs to a study of CD8 T cells in Susac syndrome. General observations from the study: The study recognized that its TCR sequencing and HLA analysis covered a relatively small number of individuals.

The chain carries TRBV5-1 and TRBJ2-5, with a weak D call TRBD2 (6 bases). Sequencing input: CD4+ T cells from PBMCs. This receptor was identified in a human donor with Susac syndrome. CDR3 nucleotide sequence: TGCGCCAGCAGCTCTGGCTGGATACGGGGGTCGGAGACCCAGTACTTC. Encoded protein: CASSSGWIRGSETQYF.